Detailed here is one TCR beta chain. Sequenced by immunoSEQ multiplex PCR; TCRdb stores in-frame clones only, minus some. The sample includes under 45,000 clones, about four fifths of them seen just once. These data come from a study of blood T cell repertoires in COVID-19. Study at large: PBMCs, B-cell-depleted T cells, or T cells provided the cDNA or gDNA that made up the material.

From germline, CDR1 is MDHEN and CDR2 SYDVKM. V shed 8 bases and J 4 bases; nucleotides not matched to a gene: 6. CDR3 length equals 14 residues. The clonotype was recovered from a human donor with acute or convalescent COVID-19. The donor label of this sample is uncertain. Material: peripheral blood. The chain recombines TRBV28 with TRBJ2-1; 9 nucleotides match TRBD1. CDR3 amino acids: CASGGTGFYNEQFF. CDR3 nucleotide sequence: TGTGCCAGCGGAGGGACAGGGTTTTACAATGAGCAGTTCTTC.